The source of this T cell receptor (beta chain) is a study of neurological immune-mediated disorders. General observations from the study: Whereas HTLV-1-associated myelopathy showed the most TCR clonal expansion, multiple sclerosis showed the least, with levels below those of healthy controls.

Time point specified: longitudinal time-point 3. The unsorted libraries were prepared from 2 million PBMCs (stored at -80 C). As to this clonotype: Its antigen is undetermined.

By 5'RACE with 10-nucleotide random UMIs, the cDNA was made. Every sequencing run drew on 15-18 subjects and yielded over 170 million TCR-beta sequences. TCRdb ran MiXCR on the 5' RACE reads and lists one entry per CDR3 protein. The table has roughly 100,000 distinct CDR3 sequences, about a tenth seen once. V was pared by 8 bases and J by 14 bases, with 9 bases of the junction left unmatched. Germline assignment: CDR1 MDHEN and CDR2 SYDVKM. CDR3 length: 11 residues. The sample consisted of PBMCs. The TCR comes from a female donor with HTLV-1-associated myelopathy (HAM/TSP). The chain carries TRBV28 and TRBJ2-1; 7 nucleotides line up with TRBD2. The CDR3 loop is CASLGLVGKFF. The CDR3 region has the DNA TGTGCCAGCCTAGGACTAGTGGGAAAGTTCTTC.